This T cell receptor (beta chain) originates from a study of CD8 T cells in Susac syndrome. Sequencing of TCR beta was undertaken in CD8+ and CD4+ T cells derived from blood. Multiple sclerosis controls were treatment-naive patients with stable or active relapsing-remitting disease. cDNA came from roughly 0.47 to 1 ug RNA primed by random hexamers. TCRdb reprocessed the immunoSEQ multiplex PCR reads via MiXCR and lists one record per CDR3 protein. The sample consists of approximately 170,000 distinct CDR3 sequences, around 94% of them appearing once. Germline-derived CDR1 and CDR2 are LNHDA and SQIVND (reference sequence). The CDR3 is 15 amino acids. V lost 5 bases and J lost 1; bases outside the gene matches: 5.

Sequencing was performed on CD4+ T cells from PBMCs. J is TRBJ1-1 and V is TRBV19, with 9 bases aligning to TRBD1. This clonotype originated in a human donor with multiple sclerosis. The CDR3 here is CASSLYRGRNTEAFF. CDR3 coding DNA: TGTGCCAGTAGTTTGTACAGGGGGCGGAACACTGAAGCTTTCTTT.